The 7 T cell receptor beta chains below were found in one sample sequenced in a study of cytomegalovirus exposure and HLA in healthy donors. Sequenced by immunoSEQ multiplex PCR; TCRdb stores in-frame clones only, minus some. The sample has 130,000 to 150,000 clones, approximately 87% seen once. Sequencing was carried out using PBMCs. The receptors shown here come from a man between 18 and 35 years old in good health and CMV-seronegative.

The chain recombines TRBV27 with TRBJ2-1; 8 bases are shared with TRBD2. Germline V gene data show CDR1 as MNHEY and CDR2 as SMNVEV (reference sequence). The J segment lost 5 bases and the V segment lost 4 bases, leaving 10 bases of the junction unmatched. The CDR3 has 16 amino acids. CDR3: CASSSESGRLDNEQFF. CDR3 DNA: TGTGCCAGCAGTTCCGAAAGCGGGAGACTAGACAATGAGCAGTTCTTC.

The V gene is TRBV19, the J gene TRBJ1-1; possible D gene TRBD1, 5 bases. Trimming stripped 0 bases from V and 1 base from J, with 9 bases between. The CDR3 extends over 15 amino acids. The germline V gene encodes CDR1 LNHDA and CDR2 SQIVND (reference sequence). The CDR3 nucleotides are TGTGCCAGTAGTATAGAAGGGGTTGAGAACACTGAAGCTTTCTTT. Encoded protein: CASSIEGVENTEAFF.

This chain joins TRBV4-1 and TRBJ2-3, with 8 bases lining up with TRBD2. The V gene end was trimmed by 3 bases and the J gene end by 2 bases; junction bases not matched to a gene: 13. The CDR3 length is 18 residues. Looked up from germline, CDR1 is MGHRA and CDR2 is YSYEKL. For the CDR3, the DNA is TGCGCCAGCAGCCATCGGGGTGGTAGCGGGAAGGTCACAGATACGCAGTATTTT. Amino acid sequence: CASSHRGGSGKVTDTQYF.

The rearrangement joins TRBV7-9 to TRBJ1-4; no definite D call. Looked up from germline, CDR1 is SEHNR and CDR2 is FQNEAQ (reference sequence). The ends were cut back, 5 bases at V and 8 bases at J, with 24 bases in the middle. The CDR3 is 17 amino acids. CDR3 DNA: TGTGCCAGCAGCAAGCCTCCGGGAAACGAAGGAGGAGAAAAACTGTTTTTT. The encoded protein is CASSKPPGNEGGEKLFF.

The chain carries TRBV2 and TRBJ2-7; D gene unclear. Germline V gene lookup returns CDR1 SNHLY and CDR2 FYNNEI. V was clipped by 2 bases and J by 0 bases, with 8 bases between them. This CDR3 region has 14 residues. The DNA for the CDR3 is TGTGCCAGCAGTGAACACAGTAACTCCTACGAGCAGTACTTC. Amino acid sequence: CASSEHSNSYEQYF.

The chain employs TRBV6-6 and TRBJ2-7; D is possibly TRBD2 (6 bases). Trimming cost V 8 bases and J 5 bases, with 13 bases left between them. CDR1 is MNHNY and CDR2 is SVGAGI in the germline V gene (reference sequence). The CDR3 length is 12 residues. CDR3 DNA sequence: TGTGCCAGCTGCGGTAGCGGAGACGAGCAGTACTTC. Protein sequence: CASCGSGDEQYF.

The chain has TRBV5-4 and TRBJ2-7; D ambiguous. Per germline, CDR1 SGHNT and CDR2 YYREEE (reference sequence). The length of the CDR3 is 14 residues. Trimming shortened V by 1 base and J by 5 bases, and 13 bases separated the two germline ends. CDR3 region: CASSLFPYSHEQYF. CDR3 coding DNA: TGTGCCAGCAGCTTGTTCCCTTATAGCCACGAGCAGTACTTC.